The T cell receptor (beta chain) under discussion was sequenced for a study of T cell clusters in autoimmune cytopenias. TRB amplification used 250 ng of peripheral blood genomic DNA. TRB was amplified by touch-down multiplex PCR, primer pools A and B combined. TCRdb processed the multiplex PCR reads again and assigns one entry to each CDR3 protein, with no DNA. The listing contains over 5,000 distinct CDR3 sequences. Study conclusions and caveats: Comparing secondary cytopenia with chronic lymphocytic leukemia showed no cluster-lack signature, apparently masked by lymphoma repertoire. TRB repertoire shifts in secondary cytopenia and chronic lymphocytic leukemia mostly reflected lymphoma, not autoimmunity. Functional roles of the in silico T cell clusters still await experimental validation.

Its frequency marks this clonotype as medium-sized (0.01 to 0.1%). Its matching antigen is unknown. Per the germline V gene, CDR1 is KGHSH and CDR2 is LQKENI. The CDR3 sequence is 15 residues long. The sequence came from a human donor with an autoimmune cytopenia or autoimmune hepatitis (not recorded which). V is TRBV18 and J is TRBJ2-3; TCRdb returns TRBD2, unconfirmable since there is no DNA. The sample comprised peripheral blood. The CDR3 spells CASSDGTSGTDTQYF. Full variable domain (outside the CDR3, taken from reference TRBV18 and TRBJ2-3): NAGVMQNPRHLVRRRGQEARLRCSPMKGHSHVYWYRQLPEEGLKFMVYLQKENIIDESGMPKERFSAEFPKEGPSILRIQQVVRGDSAAYFCASSDGTSGTDTQYFGPGTRLTVL.